Below, one T cell receptor beta chain is given with its context. Its antigen remains undetermined. Base quality data are lacking; no much larger clone is found one base away. In the same sample, other DNA sequences code for this CDR3. Unmatched junction bases come to 3, with V trimmed by 3 bases and J by 1 base. The germline V gene supplies CDR1 SGHRS and CDR2 YFSETQ. The cysteine opens and the phenylalanine closes a CDR3 of 14 amino acids. The read is trimmed to its CDR3 DNA, 42 bases read in frame from base 1. The entry originates in a study of blood T cell repertoires in COVID-19 (dated by TCRdb to 2020 to 2021). With regard to the full study: Samples from collaborators originated in the United States, Italy and Spain and spanned both the acute and convalescent phases of COVID-19. The prospective study material was composed of cDNA or gDNA derived from T cells, B-cell-depleted T cells, or PBMCs. The samples were drawn from two sources: the first 160 participants of the ongoing ImmuneRACE study, and over 950 subjects contributed by 6 global collaborators. The dataset comprised deeply sampled blood TCRbeta repertoires from subjects exposed to, actively infected with, or recovered from COVID-19. Sample metadata almost always included a de-identified subject ID, COVID-19 status, age in years and sex. Where HLA class I and class II types were available, the types were taken from metadata supplied by the sample provider, not from assay-based typing. The repertoires were made available in a free public database intended to serve as a resource for research on the immune response to SARS-CoV-2. Broader findings and caveats from the paper: Clinical and demographic metadata were provided uncurated, with the amount varying by source and participant.

One collaborating source in Seattle enrolled patients while the patients were actively infected and followed the patients over time throughout the course of disease. Each collaborating institution followed its own protocols to collect whole blood in K2EDTA tubes. Collaborator samples were shipped for TCRbeta analysis as frozen whole blood, isolated PBMCs, or DNA extracted from either sample type. TCRbeta CDR3 regions were amplified from genomic DNA using the immunoSEQ Assay, a bias-controlled multiplex PCR. The authors' pipeline ran thus. The number of nucleated cells in each sample was estimated by amplification of reference gene primers within the assay. To quantify the absolute abundance of each unique TCRbeta CDR3 rearrangement, sequence reads were collapsed and filtered. For each sample, productive Simpson clonality was calculated as the square root of Simpson's diversity index over productive rearrangements. Not all clones reach the TCRdb copy of this immuneACCESS table, which keeps in-frame sequences only. Checked studies attribute under half of the gap to unresolved V genes and leave the rest unexplained. V, J and clone size derive from that table, while D and trimming were established from the DNA sequence. The sample table holds roughly 410,000 clones, of which about 89% were seen once. The biggest ten clones account for approximately 2.4% of the sample.

This sequence uses TRBV5-1 and TRBJ1-1; 7 central nucleotides agree with TRBD1. Source material: peripheral blood. The TCR sequence derives from an older woman with COVID-19, enrolled during active disease. The nucleotide sequence reads TGCGCCAGCAGCTCGGGACAGTCGAACACTGAAGCTTTCTTT. It is translated as CASSSGQSNTEAFF.